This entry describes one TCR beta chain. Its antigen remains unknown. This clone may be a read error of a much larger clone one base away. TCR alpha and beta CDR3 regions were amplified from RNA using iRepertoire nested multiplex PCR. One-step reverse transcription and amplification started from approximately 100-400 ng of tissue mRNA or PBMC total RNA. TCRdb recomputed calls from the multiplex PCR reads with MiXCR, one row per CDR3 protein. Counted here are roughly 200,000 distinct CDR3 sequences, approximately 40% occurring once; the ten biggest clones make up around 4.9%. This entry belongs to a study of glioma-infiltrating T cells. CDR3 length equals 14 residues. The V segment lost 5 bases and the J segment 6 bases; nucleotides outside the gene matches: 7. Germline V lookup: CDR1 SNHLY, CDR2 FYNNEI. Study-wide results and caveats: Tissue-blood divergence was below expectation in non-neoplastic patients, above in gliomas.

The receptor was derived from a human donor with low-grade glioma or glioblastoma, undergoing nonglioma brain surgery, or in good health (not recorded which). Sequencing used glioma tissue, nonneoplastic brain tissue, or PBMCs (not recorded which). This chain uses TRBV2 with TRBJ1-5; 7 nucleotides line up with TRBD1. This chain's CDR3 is CASSYRQGVQPQHF. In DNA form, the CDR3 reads TGTGCCAGCAGTTACCGACAGGGCGTTCAGCCCCAGCATTTT.